Listed below are T cell receptor beta chains from one sample, sequenced in a study of T cell changes during pregnancy in multiple sclerosis. TCRdb keeps only in-frame clones here, not all; method: immunoSEQ multiplex PCR. The table lists approximately 41,000 clones, just over 90% of them singletons. Sequenced input: PBMCs (not recorded whether the cells were cultured). These receptors were collected from a female donor with multiple sclerosis, enrolled in a pregnancy study. CDR3s include the opening cysteine and the closing phenylalanine or tryptophan. A D gene is named only where the DNA matches it firmly. Not all rows give a size; the values are once, few, many and, for expanded clones, a class.

J gene | V gene | D gene | clone size | CDR3 DNA | CDR3 protein
TRBJ1-1 | TRBV6-6 | - | - | TGTGCCAGCAGTTACCCCGAAGGTCGTGCAGCCGAAGCTTTCTTT | CASSYPEGRAAEAFF
TRBJ1-1 | TRBV7-9 | - | - | TGTGCCAGCAGCTTACCAGGGTACGTTTCTGAAGCTTTCTTT | CASSLPGYVSEAFF
TRBJ2-7 | TRBV2 | - | - | TGTGCCAGCGGCCCTGGCTCCTACGAGCAGTACTTC | CASGPGSYEQYF
TRBJ2-3 | TRBV6-6 | TRBD2 | - | TGTGCCAGCAGTTACCCTAGCGGGAGCGAAGATACGCAGTATTTT | CASSYPSGSEDTQYF
TRBJ2-7 | TRBV4-1 | - | - | TGCGCCAGCAGCCATGGAAGTTCCTACGAGCAGTACTTC | CASSHGSSYEQYF
TRBJ1-2 | TRBV6-6 | TRBD1 | - | TGTGCCACCCAGTCTCTCACAGGGGGCGGCTACACCTTC | CATQSLTGGGYTF
TRBJ1-1 | TRBV7-2 | - | - | TGTGCCAGCAGCTTATTAGGCAGGACGTTCAACACTGAAGCTTTCTTT | CASSLLGRTFNTEAFF
TRBJ2-7 | TRBV6-5 | - | - | TGTGCCAGCTGGCACGAGCAGTACTTC | CASWHEQYF
TRBJ1-5 | TRBV6-1 | - | - | TGTGCCAGCAGCGGCGGGTATCAGCCCCAGCATTTT | CASSGGYQPQHF
TRBJ2-5 | TRBV4-2 | TRBD1 | once | TGTGCCAGCAGCCCGGTAGGGACAGGGGTAGGAGAGACCCAGTACTTC | CASSPVGTGVGETQYF
TRBJ1-1 | TRBV11-2 | - | - | TGTGCCAGCAGCCCGGACACGGCTGAAGCTTTCTTT | CASSPDTAEAFF
TRBJ2-1 | TRBV27 | - | once | TGTGCCAGCAGTTATCCCGGCTCCTACAATGAGCAGTTCTTC | CASSYPGSYNEQFF
TRBJ2-7 | TRBV5-1 | TRBD1 | - | TGCGCCAGCAGCCGAAAGGATACAGGGACAGGGCACTACGAGCAGTACTTC | CASSRKDTGTGHYEQYF
TRBJ2-3 | TRBV4-2 | - | - | TGTGCCAGCAGCCAAGATCTGACGGGGTTTAGCACAGATACGCAGTATTTT | CASSQDLTGFSTDTQYF
TRBJ2-1 | TRBV19 | TRBD1 | - | TGTGCCAGTAGTTGGGGGACAGGGGCACCCAATGAGCAGTTCTTC | CASSWGTGAPNEQFF
TRBJ2-7 | TRBV27 | - | - | TGTGCCAGCAGTTTGCGGGGAGGCGAGCAGTACTTC | CASSLRGGEQYF
TRBJ2-7 | TRBV15 | - | - | TGTGCCACCAGCAGAGGGGACTTATATTACGAGCAGTACTTC | CATSRGDLYYEQYF
TRBJ2-3 | TRBV2 | TRBD2 | - | TGTGCCAGGGATTTATCCGGGACTAGCCGTTTTGATACGCAGTATTTT | CARDLSGTSRFDTQYF
TRBJ2-3 | TRBV5-5 | - | - | TGTGCCAGCAGCCCCCCATTCGGCACAGATACGCAGTATTTT | CASSPPFGTDTQYF
TRBJ2-1 | TRBV29-1 | TRBD1 | once | TGCAGCGTTGGAGACAGGGGGCGTGAGCAGTTCTTC | CSVGDRGREQFF
TRBJ2-7 | TRBV7-2 | TRBD2 | - | TGTGCCAGCAGCCGGACTAGCGGTACCTACGAGCAGTACTTC | CASSRTSGTYEQYF